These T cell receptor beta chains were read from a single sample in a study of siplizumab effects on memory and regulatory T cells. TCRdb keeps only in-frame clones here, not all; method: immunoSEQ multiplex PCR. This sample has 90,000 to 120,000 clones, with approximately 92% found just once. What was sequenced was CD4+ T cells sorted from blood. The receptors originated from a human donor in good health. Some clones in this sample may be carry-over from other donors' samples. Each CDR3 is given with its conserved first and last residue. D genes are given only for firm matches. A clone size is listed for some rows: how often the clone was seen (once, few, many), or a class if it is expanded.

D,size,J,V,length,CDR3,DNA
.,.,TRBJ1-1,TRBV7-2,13,CASSFMRETEAFF,TGTGCCAGCAGCTTTATGCGGGAAACTGAAGCTTTCTTT
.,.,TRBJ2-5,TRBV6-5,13,CASSTGTQETQYF,TGTGCCAGCAGTACAGGGACACAAGAGACCCAGTACTTC
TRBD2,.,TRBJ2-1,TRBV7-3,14,CASSLLGTSNEQFF,TGTGCCAGCAGCTTATTAGGGACTAGTAATGAGCAGTTCTTC
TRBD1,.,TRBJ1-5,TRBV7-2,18,CASSLVGGTAISNQPQHF,TGTGCCAGCAGCTTAGTAGGTGGGACAGCGATTAGCAATCAGCCCCAGCATTTT
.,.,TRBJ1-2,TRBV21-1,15,CASSKVIPANYGYTF,TGTGCCAGCAGCAAAGTGATTCCAGCTAACTATGGCTACACCTTC
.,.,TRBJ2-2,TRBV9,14,CASSRDTAPGELFF,TGTGCCAGCTCCCGGGACACGGCACCCGGGGAGCTGTTTTTT
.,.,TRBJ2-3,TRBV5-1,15,CASSFRPSSTDTQYF,TGCGCCAGCAGCTTTAGACCCTCAAGCACAGATACGCAGTATTTT
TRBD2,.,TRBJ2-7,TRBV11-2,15,CASRSSGTSGYEQYF,TGTGCCAGCAGATCGTCCGGGACTAGCGGGTACGAGCAGTACTTC
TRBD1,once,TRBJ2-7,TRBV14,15,CASSQSGTGSYEQYF,TGTGCCAGCAGCCAATCCGGGACAGGCTCCTACGAGCAGTACTTC
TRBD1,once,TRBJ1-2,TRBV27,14,CASSLTGVHYGYTF,TGTGCCAGCAGTTTAACAGGGGTACACTATGGCTACACCTTC
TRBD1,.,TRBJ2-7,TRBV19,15,CASSIPGQGMNEQYF,TGTGCCAGTAGTATCCCGGGACAGGGTATGAACGAGCAGTACTTC
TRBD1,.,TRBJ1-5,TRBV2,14,CASSSQGAYQPQHF,TGTGCCAGCAGCTCACAGGGGGCCTATCAGCCCCAGCATTTT
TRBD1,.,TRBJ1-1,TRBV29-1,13,CSVRQGWSTEAFF,TGCAGCGTCCGACAGGGCTGGAGCACTGAAGCTTTCTTT
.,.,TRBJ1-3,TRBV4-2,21,CASSPANVREPSRYTGNTIYF,TGTGCCAGCAGCCCGGCGAATGTCAGGGAGCCGAGCCGGTATACTGGAAACACCATATATTTT
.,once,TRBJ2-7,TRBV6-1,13,CASIPTPNYEQYF,TGTGCCAGCATTCCCACCCCGAACTACGAGCAGTACTTC
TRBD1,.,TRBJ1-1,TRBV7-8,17,CASSTTGTGNMKAEAFF,TGTGCCAGCAGCACAACCGGGACAGGGAACATGAAGGCTGAAGCTTTCTTT
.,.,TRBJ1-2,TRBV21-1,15,CASSKAKKEVYGYTF,TGTGCCAGCAGCAAAGCCAAAAAAGAAGTCTATGGCTACACCTTC
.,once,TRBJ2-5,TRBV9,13,CASSWGEMETQYF,TGTGCCAGCAGCTGGGGGGAGATGGAGACCCAGTACTTC
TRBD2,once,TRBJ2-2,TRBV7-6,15,CASSPRTSATGELFF,TGTGCCAGCAGCCCGAGGACTAGCGCAACCGGGGAGCTGTTTTTT
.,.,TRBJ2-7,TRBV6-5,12,CATARGTYEQYF,TGTGCCACCGCTAGGGGAACATACGAGCAGTACTTC